One and the same sample provided the 7 T cell receptor beta chains below, sequenced in a study of cytomegalovirus exposure and HLA in healthy donors. The primer mix had 60 Vbeta and 13 Jbeta primers. Libraries were prepared by immunoSEQ multiplex PCR; TCRdb keeps only in-frame clonotypes and omits some of them. The sample carries approximately 100,000 clones, about 70% recorded once. Sequenced sample: PBMCs. The receptors were sampled from a man aged 50-59 years in good health and CMV-seropositive.

The chain employs TRBV9 and TRBJ1-3; possible D gene TRBD1, 5 bases. CDR3 length: 18 amino acids. CDR1 is SGDLS and CDR2 is YYNGEE in the germline V gene. Trimming removed 7 bases from V and 4 bases from J, with 27 bases in between. The CDR3 nucleotides read TGTGCCAGCGGGGCGACCGTAAAGGGCCCCCAGTCAGGAAACACCATATATTTT. Protein: CASGATVKGPQSGNTIYF.

The V call is TRBV2, the J call TRBJ1-2, with 8 bases aligning to TRBD1. V dropped 7 bases and J dropped 8; count of bases not matched to a gene: 9. CDR3 length equals 13 residues. The germline V gene encodes CDR1 SNHLY and CDR2 FYNNEI. CDR3 DNA sequence: TGTGCCAGCACAGGACAGGGTTTGTCAGGCTACACCTTC. Its translation is CASTGQGLSGYTF.

The rearrangement joins TRBV4-1 to TRBJ1-4; no clear D gene. V lost 4 bases and J lost 4, with 25 bases in between. Germline assignment: CDR1 MGHRA and CDR2 YSYEKL. The CDR3 length is 19 residues. In DNA form, the CDR3 reads TGCGCCAGCAGCCCCCATCAGAGGGTAATAGGGCTAATTAATGAAAAACTGTTTTTT. This encodes CASSPHQRVIGLINEKLFF.

The chain has TRBV7-2 and TRBJ2-1; TRBD2 agrees at 10 bases. The length of the CDR3 is 16 residues. Trimming took 3 bases from V and 7 from J; bases not matched to a gene: 9. CDR1 is SGHTA and CDR2 is FQGNSA in the germline V gene. CDR3 coding DNA: TGTGCCAGCAGCTTGCTACAGGGACTAGCGACTAATGAGCAGTTCTTC. It codes for CASSLLQGLATNEQFF. The full variable domain, its missing parts supplied by reference TRBV7-2 and TRBJ2-1, is GAGVSQSPSNKVTEKGKDVELRCDPISGHTALYWYRQSLGQGLEFLIYFQGNSAPDKSGLPSDRFSAERTGGSVSTLTIQRTQQEDSAVYLCASSLLQGLATNEQFFGPGTRLTVL.

This chain joins TRBV5-1 and TRBJ2-3; D might be TRBD1 (5 bases). V was cut by 0 bases and J by 2 bases, with 16 bases left in between. Germline V lookup: CDR1 SGHRS, CDR2 YFSETQ. The CDR3 has 17 residues. The CDR3 coding sequence is TGCGCCAGCAGCTTGGCCCGAAAGGGGCCCTCCACAGATACGCAGTATTTT. Translating gives CASSLARKGPSTDTQYF. Drawing the rest from reference TRBV5-1 and TRBJ2-3, the complete variable domain is KAGVTQTPRYLIKTRGQQVTLSCSPISGHRSVSWYQQTPGQGLQFLFEYFSETQRNKGNFPGRFSGRQFSNSRSEMNVSTLELGDSALYLCASSLARKGPSTDTQYFGPGTRLTVL.

The chain recombines TRBV6-5 with TRBJ1-5; 8 bases align to TRBD1. The germline CDR1 and CDR2 sequences are MNHEY and SVGAGI. The CDR3 spans 14 residues. V was pared by 2 bases and J by 5 bases, with 2 bases of the junction left unmatched. The CDR3 DNA is TGTGCCAGCAGTTACGACAGGGGCTATCAGCCCCAGCATTTT. The encoded protein is CASSYDRGYQPQHF.

This chain joins TRBV9 and TRBJ2-1; no clear D. This CDR3 contains 16 residues. V was shortened by 0 bases and J by 1 base, with 11 bases between the two germline ends. Per germline, CDR1 SGDLS and CDR2 YYNGEE. CDR3 nucleotide sequence: TGTGCCAGCAGCGTAGGCCCTCGCGGATCCTACAATGAGCAGTTCTTC. It yields the protein CASSVGPRGSYNEQFF.